This passage covers 2 T cell receptor beta chains from one sample sequenced in a study of shared clonotypes between healthy human individuals (dated by TCRdb to between 2020 and 2021). Libraries were constructed by the immunoSEQ multiplex PCR assay. The table was pulled from immuneACCESS by TCRdb, which kept in-frame rearrangements only. Such tables lose some clones; where checked, under half of the loss comes from unresolved V genes, and the rest has no known cause. In all, the sample holds about 1,500,000 clones, and around 97% of those were seen once. Approximately 1.2% of the sample comes from the top ten. What was sequenced was naive CD4+ T cells sorted from blood. The cell subset or site label of this sample denotes: CD45RA+ positively selected. These receptors all come from a man under 40 in good health.

Regarding this clone: The same CDR3 can be traced to other DNA sequences in this sample. This rearrangement joins TRBV18 to TRBJ2-1; no reliable D call. Germline V lookup: CDR1 KGHSH, CDR2 LQKENI. V was trimmed by 6 bases and J by 2 bases, leaving 14 bases between them. The CDR3 spans 15 residues. In DNA, the CDR3 is TGTGCCAGCTCCCCAAATGGCGGACCCTACAATGAGCAGTTCTTC. This encodes CASSPNGGPYNEQFF.

This sequence joins TRBV10-2 and TRBJ2-4; TRBD2 matches 11 bases. CDR3 length: 15 residues. J lost 8 bases, V lost 4 bases, and 7 bases had no gene match. Germline CDR1 and CDR2: WSHSY and SAAADI. As DNA, the CDR3 is TGCGCCAGCAGTGGGTTAGCGGGAGGGGGAGACATTCAGTACTTC. This gives the protein CASSGLAGGGDIQYF.